Listed below are T cell receptor beta chains from one sample, sequenced in a study of blood T cell repertoires in COVID-19. Generated by immunoSEQ multiplex PCR, the TCRdb table keeps only in-frame clones and is missing some. The table records approximately 190,000 clones, 86% of them present only once. Sequenced sample: peripheral blood. The source of these receptors is a man older than 75 with acute or convalescent COVID-19. Each CDR3 is given with its conserved first and last residue. D genes are given only for firm matches. Where a row states a size, it is once, few, many or the class of an expanded clone; other rows omit it.

TRBJ2-3	.	TRBV30	TRBD2	CAWSGTSGWADTQYF	TGTGCCTGGAGTGGGACTAGCGGGTGGGCAGATACGCAGTATTTT
TRBJ2-2	.	TRBV18	TRBD2	CASSQQLAGESAGELFF	TGTGCCAGCTCCCAACAACTAGCGGGAGAATCGGCCGGGGAGCTGTTTTTT
TRBJ2-5	.	TRBV18	.	CASTPGGGYQETQYF	TGTGCCAGCACCCCCGGTGGGGGGTACCAAGAGACCCAGTACTTC
TRBJ2-3	.	TRBV19	.	CASKSGAGGDTQYF	TGTGCCAGTAAGTCAGGGGCCGGCGGAGATACGCAGTATTTT
TRBJ1-1	.	TRBV11-2	.	CASSLNTGSATEAFF	TGTGCCAGCAGCTTAAATACAGGGTCTGCCACTGAAGCTTTCTTT
TRBJ2-3	.	TRBV27	TRBD2	CASRGLAASTDTQYF	TGTGCCAGCAGGGGACTAGCGGCTAGCACAGATACGCAGTATTTT
TRBJ2-1	.	TRBV18	TRBD2	CASSPDGLAGVRGNEQFF	TGTGCCAGCTCACCCGACGGACTAGCGGGAGTACGGGGGAATGAGCAGTTCTTC
TRBJ2-1	.	TRBV2	TRBD2	CASSVERESEQFF	TGTGCCAGCAGTGTGGAGCGGGAGAGTGAGCAGTTCTTC
TRBJ2-7	few	TRBV7-9	TRBD1	CASSDLKWDRGYYEQYF	TGTGCCAGCAGCGACCTCAAATGGGACAGGGGCTACTACGAGCAGTACTTC
TRBJ2-3	once	TRBV27	TRBD1	CASGTVGQGADTQYF	TGTGCCAGCGGAACTGTAGGGCAGGGGGCTGATACGCAGTATTTT